This entry lists 32 T cell receptor beta chains sequenced from one sample in a study of cytomegalovirus exposure and HLA in healthy donors. The study ran its PCR with 60 Vbeta and 13 Jbeta primers. Libraries were prepared by immunoSEQ multiplex PCR; TCRdb keeps only in-frame clonotypes and omits some of them. In the table there are approximately 120,000 clones, about two thirds of which are singletons. Sequencing input: PBMCs. These TCRs come from a man in his sixties in good health and CMV-seropositive.

The chain joins TRBV7-2 to TRBJ2-5; 7 nucleotides align to TRBD2. Germline loops: CDR1 SGHTA, CDR2 FQGNSA. Trimming removed 4 bases from V and 1 base from J; junction bases left unmatched: 6. CDR3 length: 15 amino acids. The CDR3 DNA follows: TGTGCCAGCAGCTCCCTACGCGGGGGCCAAGAGACCCAGTACTTC. Translating gives CASSSLRGGQETQYF.

This clone was detected a few times. The gene calls are TRBV6-1 and TRBJ1-6; D uncertain. Trimming removed 4 bases from V and 7 bases from J, with 11 bases in between. This CDR3 comprises 14 residues. In germline, CDR1 is MNHNS, CDR2 SASEGT. The CDR3 nucleotides are TGTGCCAGCAGTGGGCCCGGGGAGAATTCACCCCTCCACTTT. Protein sequence: CASSGPGENSPLHF.

This chain joins TRBV19 and TRBJ1-2; TRBD1 might be the D (6 bases). The CDR3 is 16 amino acids. From germline, CDR1 is LNHDA and CDR2 SQIVND (reference sequence). V was cut by 7 bases and J by 1 base, with 19 bases left in between. CDR3 nucleotide sequence: TGTGCCAGTACCCCGCTGACAGGCTCTCTTAACTATGGCTACACCTTC. Its translation is CASTPLTGSLNYGYTF.

The chain combines TRBV5-4 with TRBJ2-7; tentative D call: TRBD1 (6 bases). Trimming shortened V by 4 bases and J by 0 bases, and 8 bases separated the two germline ends. Per germline, CDR1 SGHNT and CDR2 YYREEE (reference sequence). CDR3 length equals 13 residues. CDR3 DNA sequence: TGTGCCAGCAGCCGGACAGACTCCTACGAGCAGTACTTC. It specifies CASSRTDSYEQYF.

Regarding this clone: At one boundary the junction diverges from the germline segment, which might be a read error. The chain links TRBV7-7 to TRBJ2-3; the match to TRBD1 covers 8 bases. Germline V gene sequence: CDR1 SSHAT, CDR2 FNYEAQ (reference sequence). CDR3 length equals 14 residues. In DNA form, the CDR3 reads TGTGCTAGCAGCTTAGACAGGGGAACAGATACGCAGTATTTT. It specifies CASSLDRGTDTQYF.

The V and J genes are TRBV21-1 and TRBJ2-6; TRBD1 is taken as the D call from the table, unchecked against the DNA. TRBV21-1 is described as a pseudogene. CDR3 size: 17 residues. The CDR3 region has the DNA TGTGCCAGCAGCAATTGGACAGGTGTCTCTGGGGCCAACGTCCTGACTTTC. It yields the protein CASSNWTGVSGANVLTF.

The V and J genes are TRBV7-2 and TRBJ1-3, with D maybe TRBD1 (5 bases). V lost 3 bases to trimming and J lost 7 bases, with 10 bases between them. The germline CDR1 and CDR2 sequences are SGHTA and FQGNSA. The CDR3 totals 13 residues. Here the CDR3 DNA reads TGTGCCAGCAGCTTTCGGGGGGTGAACACCATATATTTT. It translates to CASSFRGVNTIYF.

The V call is TRBV5-1, the J call TRBJ2-1; 11 positions match TRBD2. J was trimmed by 9 bases and V by 7 bases; bases with no gene match: 12. The germline gives CDR1 SGHRS, CDR2 YFSETQ. This CDR3 is 15 amino acids long. The CDR3: CASHARTSGFAEQFF. The CDR3 DNA follows: TGCGCCAGCCACGCTCGGACTAGCGGGTTTGCTGAGCAGTTCTTC.

The rearrangement joins TRBV7-8 to TRBJ2-3, with a weak D call TRBD2 (6 bases). V dropped 4 bases and J dropped 6 bases, with 11 bases sitting between them. The CDR3 has 13 amino acids. Germline V gene data show CDR1 as SGHVS and CDR2 as FQNEAQ. The CDR3 protein is CASSSLGRDTQYF. Here the CDR3 DNA reads TGTGCCAGCAGCTCCTTGGGGAGGGATACGCAGTATTTT.

This sequence joins TRBV5-1 and TRBJ2-1, with 12 bases matching TRBD2. The J segment lost 10 bases and the V segment lost 0 bases, leaving 8 bases of the junction unmatched. Germline CDR1 is SGHRS and CDR2 is YFSETQ. The CDR3 length is 16 residues. CDR3 in amino acids: CASSLGLAGGLGEQFF. The CDR3, as DNA: TGCGCCAGCAGCTTGGGCCTAGCGGGGGGGCTCGGGGAGCAGTTCTTC.

This chain uses TRBV2 with TRBJ1-2, with TRBD1 identical over 7 bases. V dropped 1 base and J dropped 5; count of bases not matched to a gene: 7. There are 15 residues in the CDR3. CDR1 and CDR2 (germline): SNHLY, FYNNEI. The CDR3 sequence: CASSEGTGVRYGYTF. The CDR3 DNA reads as TGTGCCAGCAGTGAAGGGACAGGCGTTCGGTATGGCTACACCTTC.

The chain has TRBV6-1 and TRBJ1-1, with 7 bases that match TRBD1. This CDR3 region has 15 residues. V trimming: 7 bases; J trimming: 3 bases; junction bases outside the gene matches: 11. CDR1 is MNHNS and CDR2 is SASEGT in the germline V gene. The CDR3 nucleotides are TGTGCCAGCACCAGAAACAGGGGTGGGGACACTGAAGCTTTCTTT. This encodes CASTRNRGGDTEAFF.

This chain links TRBV28 with TRBJ1-2; D remains ambiguous. From germline, CDR1 is MDHEN and CDR2 SYDVKM. Trimming removed 9 bases from V and 5 bases from J, with 13 bases in between. This CDR3 spans 12 amino acids. The CDR3 loop is CASAGSNYGYTF. The DNA for the CDR3 is TGTGCCAGTGCCGGGAGCAATTATGGCTACACCTTC.

This rearrangement joins TRBV5-1 to TRBJ2-7; TRBD1 is a possible D gene (6 bases). Trimming stripped 4 bases from V and 7 bases from J, with 18 bases between. This CDR3 has 14 amino acids. The germline gives CDR1 SGHRS, CDR2 YFSETQ. The CDR3 bases are TGCGCCAGCAGCGCTCAAGGGGGTACGGGGGAGCAGTACTTC. This codes for CASSAQGGTGEQYF.

This rearrangement joins TRBV19 to TRBJ1-1; possibly TRBD1 for D (5 bases). The V and J ends lost 3 bases and 0 bases respectively, with 11 bases between them. Germline V gives CDR1 LNHDA, CDR2 SQIVND (reference sequence). This CDR3 is built from 15 residues. CDR3 in DNA: TGTGCCAGTAGTATGGGGGGACCCCTGAACACTGAAGCTTTCTTT. Protein: CASSMGGPLNTEAFF. The full variable domain, its missing parts supplied by reference TRBV19 and TRBJ1-1, is DGGITQSPKYLFRKEGQNVTLSCEQNLNHDAMYWYRQDPGQGLRLIYYSQIVNDFQKGDIAEGYSVSREKKESFPLTVTSAQKNPTAFYLCASSMGGPLNTEAFFGQGTRLTVV.

This chain uses TRBV13 with TRBJ2-5, with 10 positions matching TRBD2. Germline V gene sequence: CDR1 PRHDT, CDR2 FYEKMQ (reference sequence). Trimming removed 3 bases from V and 5 bases from J; junction bases left unmatched: 6. The CDR3 is 15 amino acids. The CDR3 DNA reads TGTGCCAGCAGCTTCCAAGCGGGGGGGGGCGAGACCCAGTACTTC. Protein: CASSFQAGGGETQYF.

The chain employs TRBV28 and TRBJ2-2; possible D gene TRBD2, 6 bases. Germline-derived CDR1 and CDR2 are MDHEN and SYDVKM. The CDR3 covers 13 residues. V lost 8 bases to trimming and J lost 6 bases, with 13 bases between them. For the CDR3, the DNA is TGTGCCAGCGGGACTGCCGTCCCCGGGGAGCTGTTTTTT. Encoded protein: CASGTAVPGELFF.

This clone appeared a few times. The rearrangement joins TRBV5-4 to TRBJ2-1, with 12 positions matching TRBD1. The CDR3 consists of 17 residues. With 4 bases clipped from V and 8 bases from J, the junction kept 13 bases outside the gene matches. In germline, CDR1 is SGHNT, CDR2 YYREEE (reference sequence). The CDR3 sequence is CASSPGGTGGWGDEQFF. DNA of the CDR3: TGTGCCAGCAGCCCCGGGGGGACAGGGGGCTGGGGCGATGAGCAGTTCTTC.

There are a few counts of this clone. The V gene is TRBV29-1, the J gene TRBJ1-2; TRBD1 matches 7 bases. The CDR3 is 13 amino acids. CDR1 and CDR2 from the germline V gene are SQVTM and ANQGSEA. The trim removed 7 bases at V and 4 bases at J, leaving 9 bases unmatched. CDR3: CSAGTEVLYGYTF. The CDR3 nucleotides are TGCAGCGCTGGGACAGAGGTTCTCTATGGCTACACCTTC.

The rearrangement uses TRBV7-6 and TRBJ2-7; D call uncertain. Trimming stripped 0 bases from V and 0 bases from J, with 9 bases between. Per germline, CDR1 SGHVS and CDR2 FNYEAQ. The CDR3 totals 15 residues. CDR3 residues: CASSLAPTVSYEQYF. CDR3 DNA sequence: TGTGCCAGCAGCTTAGCGCCCACGGTCTCCTACGAGCAGTACTTC.

The V call is TRBV10-2, the J call TRBJ1-1; possible D gene TRBD1, 5 bases. The length of the CDR3 is 15 residues. V was shortened by 4 bases and J by 6 bases, with 18 bases between the two germline ends. The V gene's germline CDR1 is WSHSY and CDR2 SAAADI. Here the CDR3 DNA reads TGCGCCAGCAGTGCAACAGGCGGGATTCTCCCTGAAGCTTTCTTT. It codes for CASSATGGILPEAFF.

The chain carries TRBV2 and TRBJ1-2, with D unclear. This CDR3 is built from 12 residues. Germline CDR1 SNHLY, CDR2 FYNNEI. Trimming removed 6 bases from V and 0 bases from J, with 5 bases in between. The CDR3 DNA reads as TGTGCCAGCAGCCAGGCTAACTATGGCTACACCTTC. Encoded protein: CASSQANYGYTF.

Only a few counts were recorded for this clone. This chain uses TRBV4-1 with TRBJ1-6; 10 nucleotides agree with TRBD1. The CDR3 contains 15 residues. J gave up 7 bases and V 6 bases, and 6 bases lay outside the gene matches. Per germline, CDR1 MGHRA and CDR2 YSYEKL. The CDR3 reads CASRNPGQGNSPLHF. The CDR3 DNA follows: TGCGCCAGCAGGAACCCGGGACAGGGGAATTCACCCCTCCACTTT.

The V call is TRBV10-3, the J call TRBJ2-1; D may be TRBD2 (5 bases). The ends were cut back, 4 bases at V and 0 bases at J, with 13 bases in the middle. The CDR3 is 16 residues long. The V gene's germline CDR1 is ENHRY and CDR2 SYGVKD. The DNA for the CDR3 is TGTGCCATCAGTGCATCAACGGGGAGCTCCTACAATGAGCAGTTCTTC. Translating it yields CAISASTGSSYNEQFF.

V and J are TRBV6-5 and TRBJ1-4; D is ambiguous. The CDR3 has 13 residues. Germline-derived CDR1 and CDR2 are MNHEY and SVGAGI. Trimming cost V 5 bases and J 8 bases, with 12 bases left between them. The chain's CDR3 is CASSEGRVEKLFF. DNA for the CDR3: TGTGCCAGCAGTGAAGGCCGGGTGGAAAAACTGTTTTTT.

This clone appeared a few times. The chain recombines TRBV2 with TRBJ1-2; tentatively, D is TRBD1 (6 bases). In germline, CDR1 is SNHLY, CDR2 FYNNEI. The CDR3 length is 14 residues. The ends were cut back, 4 bases at V and 10 bases at J, with 19 bases in the middle. This chain's CDR3 is CASSGAKAQGSYTF. Written as DNA, the CDR3 is TGTGCCAGCAGTGGTGCCAAAGCACAGGGTTCCTACACCTTC.

This clone was recorded a few times. This chain joins TRBV27 and TRBJ1-1; tentative D call: TRBD1 (5 bases). CDR1 and CDR2 from the germline V gene are MNHEY and SMNVEV (reference sequence). CDR3 length equals 15 residues. V lost 2 bases and J lost 4, with 14 bases in between. CDR3 amino acids: CASSLGAGWSTEAFF. In DNA form, the CDR3 reads TGTGCCAGCAGTTTAGGCGCAGGGTGGAGCACTGAAGCTTTCTTT.

The chain employs TRBV9 and TRBJ2-7; D is ambiguous. The CDR3 loop spans 14 amino acids. V shed 3 bases and J shed 6 bases, with 16 bases lying between them. Germline V gives CDR1 SGDLS, CDR2 YYNGEE. The CDR3: CASSARSTSGEQYF. Here the CDR3 DNA reads TGTGCCAGCAGCGCCCGATCTACGTCGGGCGAGCAGTACTTC.

A word on this clone: In the same sample, other DNA sequences code for this CDR3. The chain employs TRBV5-6 and TRBJ2-7; possibly TRBD2 for D (6 bases). The germline CDR1 and CDR2 sequences are SGHDT and YYEEEE. V was shortened by 4 bases and J by 2 bases, with 13 bases between the two germline ends. The CDR3 runs 14 residues. Written as DNA, the CDR3 is TGTGCCAGCAGCCCCGGGACTGGGGCCTACGAGCAGTACTTC. It translates to CASSPGTGAYEQYF.

J is TRBJ2-5 and V is TRBV5-4; D is possibly TRBD1 (5 bases). Trimming removed 0 bases from V and 0 bases from J, with 9 bases in between. CDR3 length: 15 amino acids. Germline loops: CDR1 SGHNT, CDR2 YYREEE (reference sequence). The CDR3 DNA follows: TGTGCCAGCAGCTTGGAGGCAGGGAACCAAGAGACCCAGTACTTC. This gives the protein CASSLEAGNQETQYF.

This clone showed up just a few times. The rearrangement joins TRBV29-1 to TRBJ2-2, with TRBD2 matching over 13 bases. CDR1 and CDR2 from the germline V gene are SQVTM and ANQGSEA. V lost 7 bases to trimming and J lost 6 bases; unmatched junction nucleotides: 8. The CDR3 length is 15 residues. CDR3 protein: CSGGLAGVGAGELFF. CDR3 DNA: TGCAGCGGAGGACTAGCGGGGGTTGGGGCCGGGGAGCTGTTTTTT.

This rearrangement joins TRBV5-1 to TRBJ2-5; no reliable D call. The CDR3 length is 15 residues. V was clipped by 0 bases and J by 1 base, with 10 bases between them. Germline CDR1 is SGHRS and CDR2 is YFSETQ. The CDR3 DNA reads as TGCGCCAGCAGCTTGGCTGTAGGCGGCCAAGAGACCCAGTACTTC. Protein: CASSLAVGGQETQYF. Combining the CDR3 with reference TRBV5-1 and TRBJ2-5 gives the whole variable domain KAGVTQTPRYLIKTRGQQVTLSCSPISGHRSVSWYQQTPGQGLQFLFEYFSETQRNKGNFPGRFSGRQFSNSRSEMNVSTLELGDSALYLCASSLAVGGQETQYFGPGTRLLVL.